This TCR beta chain was sequenced during a study of OX40 agonist ivuxolimab in advanced cancers. Whole-study context: The study gave patients intravenous ivuxolimab at 0.01 to 10 mg/kg every 2 weeks.

Clones were read by immunoSEQ multiplex PCR, and TCRdb kept only the in-frame ones, dropping some. The sample lists more than 70,000 clones, about four fifths occurring once. Germline V gene data show CDR1 as MNHEY and CDR2 as SVGAGI. Trimming took off 0 bases at V and 8 bases at J, with 10 bases between the two ends. CDR3 size: 13 residues. Whole-study results and caveats: At doses 0.1 to 3.0 mg/kg, CD4+ and CD8+ clones expanded.

Concerning this clone: Its antigen is unknown.

The receptor comes from an adult with an advanced solid tumor such as melanoma, head and neck, liver or kidney cancer. This chain uses TRBV6-5 with TRBJ1-2; no clear D. The source material was CD4+ or CD8+ T cells sorted from blood, sampled in a trial of the OX40 agonist ivuxolimab. The CDR3 DNA is TGTGCCAGCAGTTACTCGGGGAATTGGGGCTACACCTTC. Its translation: CASSYSGNWGYTF.